Presented here are 32 T cell receptor beta chains from one specimen sequenced in a study of T cells in Graves' hyperthyroidism and ophthalmopathy. RNA transcripts were the template for amplifying TCR beta CDR3 regions. The TCR CDR3 first-round RT-PCR relied on the HTBI primer set. A single record per CDR3 protein comes from TCRdb applying MiXCR to the multiplex PCR reads. There are 30,000 to 35,000 distinct CDR3 sequences in the sample; under 65% occur only once, and about 25% lies in the top ten. Source material: blood. These receptors all come from a woman aged 40 to 55 with Graves' ophthalmopathy.

The chain recombines TRBV29-1 with TRBJ2-1; 14 nucleotides line up with TRBD2. The CDR3 consists of 15 residues. After removal of 3 bases from V and 6 bases from J, the junction contained 4 bases not matched to a gene. Germline V lookup: CDR1 SQVTM, CDR2 ANQGSEA. For the CDR3, the DNA is TGCAGCGTTGACTCGGGACTAGCGGGAGTCAATGAGCAGTTCTTC. Protein sequence: CSVDSGLAGVNEQFF.

This clonotype occurred many times. V usage is TRBV16 and J usage is TRBJ1-2; TRBD1 agrees at 7 bases. The CDR3 has 15 residues. The germline gives CDR1 KGHSY, CDR2 FQNENV. The ends lost 2 bases at V and 5 bases at J; junction bases unmatched: 8. The CDR3 loop is CASSQARDSSYGYTF. The CDR3 DNA reads TGTGCCAGCAGCCAAGCCCGGGACAGCTCGTATGGCTACACCTTC. The whole variable domain, filled in from reference TRBV16 and TRBJ1-2, reads GEEVAQTPKHLVRGEGQKAKLYCAPIKGHSYVFWYQQVLKNEFKFLISFQNENVFDETGMPKERFSAKCLPNSPCSLEIQATKLEDSAVYFCASSQARDSSYGYTFGSGTRLTVV.

Comments on this clonotype: The DNA is omitted, as the CDR3 cannot be located on it reliably, and the CDR3 follows TCRdb's listing. The J gene is TRBJ2-5, the V gene TRBV19; TRBD1 is the table's D call and was not checked against the DNA. The V gene's germline CDR1 is LNHDA and CDR2 SQIVND (reference sequence). The CDR3 spans 23 amino acids, including both terminal residues. CDR3 sequence: CASSNTGSTEAFFGQGTGETQYF.

The sample holds many counts of this clonotype. The chain links TRBV19 to TRBJ1-5; D gene uncertain. CDR1 is LNHDA, CDR2 SQIVND, per germline (reference sequence). V lost 3 bases and J lost 6, with 9 bases in between. There are 13 residues in the CDR3. CDR3 region: CASSIQGSQPQHF. The CDR3 bases are TGTGCCAGTAGTATTCAAGGGAGTCAGCCCCAGCATTTT.

This clonotype showed up many times. Being one base from a much bigger clone, this may be a read error. The genes are TRBV5-1 and TRBJ1-2, with D tentatively TRBD1 (5 bases). Germline CDR1 and CDR2: SGHRS and YFSETQ. The CDR3 length is 15 residues. V lost 1 base to trimming and J lost 0 bases, with 10 bases between them. The CDR3 spells CASSLNQGANYGYTF. For the CDR3, the DNA is TGCGCCAGCAGCTTGAATCAGGGCGCTAACTATGGCTACACCTTC.

This clonotype was counted many times. The rearrangement joins TRBV7-3 to TRBJ2-2; 9 nucleotides line up with TRBD1. Per germline, CDR1 SGHTA and CDR2 FQGTGA. CDR3 length: 15 residues. The V gene end was trimmed by 5 bases and the J gene end by 7 bases; junction bases not matched to a gene: 8. The CDR3 here is CASSPPGQGIGELFF. In DNA, the CDR3 is TGTGCCAGCAGCCCGCCGGGACAGGGTATCGGGGAGCTGTTTTTT. Based on the CDR3 plus reference TRBV7-3 and TRBJ2-2, the full variable domain is GAGVSQTPSNKVTEKGKYVELRCDPISGHTALYWYRQSLGQGPEFLIYFQGTGAADDSGLPNDRFFAVRPEGSVSTLKIQRTERGDSAVYLCASSPPGQGIGELFFGEGSRLTVL.

This chain connects TRBV20-1 to TRBJ2-3; D is perhaps TRBD1 or TRBD2 (5 bases each). The CDR3 spans 14 residues. V was pared by 6 bases and J by 11 bases, with 24 bases between. Germline-derived CDR1 and CDR2 are DFQATT and SNEGSKA (reference sequence). CDR3: CSAGLEGSSYEQYF. DNA for the CDR3: TGCAGTGCCGGATTAGAGGGGAGCTCTTATGAGCAGTATTTT.

This chain connects TRBV25-1 to TRBJ2-7, with unresolved D. Trimming removed 3 bases from V and 2 bases from J, with 2 bases in between. The CDR3 sequence is 11 residues long. Germline V gene sequence: CDR1 MGHDK, CDR2 SYGVNS. The CDR3 region is CASSEAYEQYF. The CDR3 coding sequence is TGTGCCAGCAGTGAGGCCTACGAGCAGTACTTC.

This clonotype has a count of ten or more. This chain's CDR3 is CASSRSGTSGSPPEQYF. DNA for the CDR3: TGCGCCAGCAGCCGGTCCGGGACTAGCGGGAGCCCCCCCGAGCAGTACTTC. The chain has TRBV4-1 and TRBJ2-7; 14 bases align to TRBD2. Trimming took 4 bases from V and 6 from J; bases not matched to a gene: 11. The germline V gene has CDR1 MGHRA and CDR2 YSYEKL. This CDR3 comprises 17 residues.

The chain uses TRBV4-2 and TRBJ2-1; D is possibly TRBD1 or TRBD2 (6 bases each). This CDR3 is built from 14 residues. Germline V lookup: CDR1 LGHNA, CDR2 YNFKEQ. The V end was cut by 2 bases, the J end by 7 bases, with 12 bases between. DNA of the CDR3: TGTGCCAGCAGCCAACCCTTAGGGGGGAATGAGCAGTTCTTC. Its translation is CASSQPLGGNEQFF.

The chain uses TRBV20-1 and TRBJ2-1; 7 bases fit TRBD2. Germline V gene sequence: CDR1 DFQATT, CDR2 SNEGSKA (reference sequence). The CDR3 spans 12 residues. Germline trimming cut 1 base from V and 7 bases from J; bases unmatched to any gene: 1. This CDR3 is CSARAAGNEQFF. The CDR3 bases are TGCAGTGCTAGAGCAGCGGGGAATGAGCAGTTCTTC.

This clonotype was found many times. V is TRBV10-1 and J is TRBJ2-5; 7 nucleotides align to TRBD1. Germline assignment: CDR1 WNHNN and CDR2 SYGVQD (reference sequence). With V trimmed by 1 base and J by 5 bases, 7 bases remained unmatched. The CDR3 has 15 amino acids. CDR3 amino acids: CASSEFGTVRETQYF. The CDR3 DNA reads as TGCGCCAGCAGTGAGTTTGGGACAGTAAGGGAGACCCAGTACTTC.

This clonotype was picked up many times. This chain connects TRBV11-2 to TRBJ2-3; TRBD2 agrees at 12 bases. This CDR3 is 17 amino acids long. With 5 bases clipped from V and 5 bases from J, the junction kept 11 bases outside the gene matches. Looked up from germline, CDR1 is SGHAT and CDR2 is FQNNGV. DNA for the CDR3: TGTGCCAGCAGCCTCCTAGCGGGGGGGCCAAAGAGAGATACGCAGTATTTT. Amino acid sequence: CASSLLAGGPKRDTQYF.

This clonotype was detected ten times or more. This chain connects TRBV9 to TRBJ2-1; 13 bases map to TRBD2. J was trimmed by 10 bases and V by 3 bases; bases with no gene match: 7. The CDR3 consists of 15 residues. CDR1 is SGDLS and CDR2 is YYNGEE in the germline V gene. The CDR3 DNA sequence: TGTGCCAGCAGCGACGGACTAGCGGGAGTAGGAGAGCAGTTCTTC. Its protein is CASSDGLAGVGEQFF.

Comments on this clonotype: A read error is possible here, since a much larger clone lies one base away. The CDR3 region has the DNA TGTGCCAGCAGCCGAGATAAGACAGGAGGTGATCAGCCCCAGCATTTT. This encodes CASSRDKTGGDQPQHF. J is TRBJ1-5 and V is TRBV7-2; D might be TRBD1 (6 bases). This CDR3 contains 16 residues. CDR1 and CDR2 (germline): SGHTA, FQGNSA. With 5 bases removed from V and 5 bases from J, the gap between germline ends came to 19 bases.

The chain recombines TRBV24-1 with TRBJ2-7; 8 bases are a match to TRBD1. The CDR3 length is 16 residues. Per the germline V gene, CDR1 is KGHDR and CDR2 is SFDVKD. Germline trimming cut 5 bases from V and 3 bases from J; bases unmatched to any gene: 11. The CDR3 protein is CATSAHLGQGHYEQYF. The CDR3 nucleotides are TGTGCCACCAGTGCCCACCTCGGACAGGGTCACTACGAGCAGTACTTC.

The chain is built from TRBV7-6 and TRBJ2-3, with a weak D call TRBD1 (6 bases). The V end lost 5 bases, the J end lost 4 bases, and 13 bases lay between the germline ends. This CDR3 is built from 14 residues. Germline values: CDR1 SGHVS, CDR2 FNYEAQ. CDR3 DNA sequence: TGTGCCAGCAGCCCCGGCAGGGGAGCAGATACGCAGTATTTT. It encodes CASSPGRGADTQYF.

This clonotype counts as medium-sized. The chain combines TRBV15 with TRBJ2-5; the D gene could be TRBD1 or TRBD2 (5 bases each). Germline-derived CDR1 and CDR2 are LNHNV and YYDKDF (reference sequence). The ends were cut back, 0 bases at V and 3 bases at J, with 17 bases in the middle. The CDR3 is 17 residues long. CDR3: CATSRDGRDGAEETQYF. For the CDR3, the DNA is TGTGCCACCAGCAGAGATGGTCGGGACGGGGCTGAAGAGACCCAGTACTTC.

The chain joins TRBV7-2 to TRBJ2-7, with D unclear. Germline lookup yields CDR1 SGHTA and CDR2 FQGNSA. Trimming took off 4 bases at V and 7 bases at J, with 14 bases between the two ends. The CDR3 covers 13 residues. CDR3 nucleotide sequence: TGTGCCAGCAGCTCCGGATTCACCGGGGAGCAGTACTTC. Residues: CASSSGFTGEQYF. Combining the CDR3 with reference TRBV7-2 and TRBJ2-7 gives the whole variable domain GAGVSQSPSNKVTEKGKDVELRCDPISGHTALYWYRQSLGQGLEFLIYFQGNSAPDKSGLPSDRFSAERTGGSVSTLTIQRTQQEDSAVYLCASSSGFTGEQYFGPGTRLTVT.

This clonotype is termed medium-sized. V and J are TRBV20-1 and TRBJ1-2; D ambiguous. The V gene's germline CDR1 is DFQATT and CDR2 SNEGSKA (reference sequence). The V end lost 5 bases, the J end lost 6 bases, and 16 bases lay between the germline ends. The CDR3 has 13 amino acids. In DNA, the CDR3 is TGCAGTGCTCCTCAGCCCAACAGTGATGGCTACACCTTC. This encodes CSAPQPNSDGYTF.

A note on this clonotype: The conserved closing phenylalanine or tryptophan is absent in this CDR3, likely reflecting a read error. The DNA is omitted, as the CDR3 cannot be located on it reliably, and the CDR3 follows TCRdb's listing. The CDR3 sequence: CASSQRRQ. The chain links TRBV9 to TRBJ1-2; the tabulated D call, TRBD1, remains unverified against the DNA. Germline CDR1 SGDLS, CDR2 YYNGEE. From its first to its last residue, the CDR3 has 8 amino acids.

The chain joins TRBV5-6 to TRBJ1-1; D not certain. The germline V gene has CDR1 SGHDT and CDR2 YYEEEE. This CDR3 is 15 amino acids long. V was shortened by 0 bases and J by 12 bases, with 21 bases between the two germline ends. The CDR3 nucleotides read TGTGCCAGCAGCTTGGCCGCGGGAAGGAACACGGAATCTTTCTTT. Its translation: CASSLAAGRNTESFF.

Here the CDR3 reads CASSYGTSGGETQHF. DNA of the CDR3: TGTGCCAGCAGTTACGGGACTAGCGGGGGAGAGACCCAGCATTTT. The V and J genes are TRBV6-5 and TRBJ1-5; D may be TRBD1 (5 bases). Germline-derived CDR1 and CDR2 are MNHEY and SVGAGI. The CDR3 extends over 15 amino acids. The V gene lost 2 bases and the J gene lost 11 bases, with 19 bases spanning the gap.

This clonotype has at least ten counts. The chain uses TRBV12-3 or TRBV12-4 and TRBJ1-4; TRBD1 matches 8 bases. V was clipped by 4 bases and J by 7 bases; unmatched bases: 8. The CDR3 runs 15 residues. The DNA of the CDR3 is TGTGCCAGCAGTTCACCTGACAGGGGCGGTGAAAAACTGTTTTTT. It yields the protein CASSSPDRGGEKLFF.

This clonotype was detected ten times or more. The J gene is TRBJ1-1, the V gene TRBV3-1; the D is unclear. Per the germline V gene, CDR1 is LGHDT and CDR2 is YNNKEL (reference sequence). The CDR3 has 14 amino acids. Trimming left V 4 bases short and J 2 bases short, with 11 bases between. CDR3 nucleotides: TGTGCCAGCAGCCCCACGTCGGTTAACACTGAAGCTTTCTTT. Protein product: CASSPTSVNTEAFF. Filled out from reference TRBV3-1 and TRBJ1-1, the complete variable domain reads DTAVSQTPKYLVTQMGNDKSIKCEQNLGHDTMYWYKQDSKKFLKIMFSYNNKELIINETVPNRFSPKSPDKAHLNLHINSLELGDSAVYFCASSPTSVNTEAFFGQGTRLTVV.

The rearrangement joins TRBV6-2 or TRBV6-3 to TRBJ2-1; 9 bases are shared with TRBD2. Trimming took 8 bases from V and 9 from J; bases not matched to a gene: 14. The CDR3 covers 15 residues. Germline V gene lookup returns CDR1 MNHEY and CDR2 SVGEGT. The CDR3 loop is CASSPGLAGNSEQFF. DNA for the CDR3: TGTGCCAGCTCACCAGGGCTAGCGGGAAACAGTGAGCAGTTCTTC.

The chain recombines TRBV5-1 with TRBJ2-1; 11 nucleotides align to TRBD1. Germline trimming cut 4 bases from V and 7 bases from J; bases unmatched to any gene: 10. Germline loops: CDR1 SGHRS, CDR2 YFSETQ. This CDR3 comprises 16 residues. The CDR3 coding sequence is TGCGCCAGCAGCCAAGGACAGGGGGCGCGTACTAATGAGCAGTTCTTC. Encoded protein: CASSQGQGARTNEQFF.

The chain links TRBV19 to TRBJ2-1, with 7 bases identical to TRBD1. The CDR3 length is 13 residues. V trimming: 10 bases; J trimming: 5 bases; junction bases outside the gene matches: 8. The V gene's germline CDR1 is LNHDA and CDR2 SQIVND (reference sequence). The CDR3 loop reads CANSTGSDNEQFF. The CDR3 nucleotides are TGTGCCAACTCGACAGGGAGCGACAATGAGCAGTTCTTC.

As regards this clonotype: Germline is not matched at one junction end, which may reflect a read error. The genes are TRBV20-1 and TRBJ2-2, with TRBD2 as a possible D gene (5 bases). The CDR3 runs to 14 residues. The germline CDR1 and CDR2 sequences are DFQATT and SNEGSKA (reference sequence). The CDR3 sequence: CSAREVGEIGELFF. The CDR3, as DNA: TGCAGTGCTAGAGAAGTGGGAGAAATCGGGGAGTTGTTTTTT.

The rearrangement links TRBV20-1 to TRBJ2-3; no firm D call. Germline loops: CDR1 DFQATT, CDR2 SNEGSKA (reference sequence). The CDR3 extends over 11 amino acids. The germline V and J ends were trimmed by 6 bases and 4 bases, with 8 bases remaining between them. CDR3 nucleotide sequence: TGCAGTGCCCAGAGAGCAGATACGCAGTATTTT. It is translated as CSAQRADTQYF.

This chain connects TRBV2 to TRBJ1-1; the match to TRBD1 covers 9 bases. The CDR3 is 16 amino acids. With V trimmed by 5 bases and J by 5 bases, 12 bases remained unmatched. The germline gives CDR1 SNHLY, CDR2 FYNNEI. CDR3 protein: CASSRTGAGGVTEAFF. The CDR3 DNA reads as TGTGCCAGCAGTCGGACAGGGGCGGGTGGTGTTACTGAAGCTTTCTTT. Together with reference TRBV2 and TRBJ1-1, the CDR3 gives the full variable domain: EPEVTQTPSHQVTQMGQEVILRCVPISNHLYFYWYRQILGQKVEFLVSFYNNEISEKSEIFDDQFSVERPDGSNFTLKIRSTKLEDSAMYFCASSRTGAGGVTEAFFGQGTRLTVV.

The chain recombines TRBV11-3 with TRBJ1-1, with D possibly TRBD1 on 5 matching bases. The ends were cut back, 5 bases at V and 5 bases at J, with 15 bases in the middle. The CDR3 loop spans 14 amino acids. The germline gives CDR1 SGHNT, CDR2 YENEEA. The CDR3 DNA reads as TGTGCCAGCAGCCCTTTTTTGGGGGGGACTGAAGCTTTCTTT. The encoded protein is CASSPFLGGTEAFF.